These 8 T cell receptor beta chains came from one sample sequenced in a study of T cell repertoires in cytomegalovirus infection. TCRdb redid the calling of the reads with MiXCR, one entry per CDR3 protein. Among around 350,000 distinct CDR3 sequences listed, approximately 18% were seen once. The sequenced sample consisted of PBMCs. The receptor source for this set is a human donor in good health (CMV status not recorded). Some clones in this sample may be carry-over from other donors' samples.

At least ten counts were recorded for this clonotype. The V gene is TRBV6-1, the J gene TRBJ2-7, with D possibly TRBD1 on 7 matching bases. This CDR3 is built from 16 residues. Germline-derived CDR1 and CDR2 are MNHNS and SASEGT. V lost 7 bases to trimming and J lost 3 bases, with 22 bases between them. The CDR3 loop is CASTRWGDRDFYEQYF. The CDR3, as DNA: TGTGCCAGCACCCGATGGGGTGACAGGGACTTCTACGAGCAGTACTTC.

This clonotype has a count of ten or more. The chain has TRBV7-8 and TRBJ2-5; TRBD2 matches at 12 bases. With V trimmed by 5 bases and J by 1 base, 14 bases remained unmatched. Germline V CDR1 and CDR2: SGHVS, FQNEAQ. CDR3 size: 19 residues. This CDR3 reads CASSGGTSGSHRFQETQYF. CDR3 in DNA: TGTGCCAGCAGCGGGGGGACTAGCGGGTCCCATCGGTTCCAAGAGACCCAGTACTTC.

This clonotype was counted a single time. V usage is TRBV15 and J usage is TRBJ2-2; D unclear. The V end lost 5 bases, the J end lost 5 bases, and 12 bases lay between the germline ends. Germline CDR1 and CDR2: LNHNV and YYDKDF (reference sequence). The CDR3 contains 14 residues. CDR3 bases: TGTGCCACCAGCTTAAGAACCGGTACCGGGGAGCTGTTTTTT. Its translation is CATSLRTGTGELFF.

CDR3 nucleotide sequence: TGTGCCAGCAGCATCCCGACAGGGTGGAATGAAAAACTGTTTTTT. Protein: CASSIPTGWNEKLFF. The chain joins TRBV7-2 to TRBJ1-4, with 7 positions matching TRBD1. CDR3 length: 15 residues. Unmatched junction bases numbered 8, after V lost 5 bases and J lost 5 bases. Germline CDR1 SGHTA, CDR2 FQGNSA.

The rearrangement links TRBV24-1 to TRBJ2-3; 7 bases map to TRBD2. V lost 3 bases, J lost 6 bases, and 8 bases stayed unmatched. Germline V lookup: CDR1 KGHDR, CDR2 SFDVKD. The CDR3 is 15 residues long. The CDR3 protein is CATSDPRGVGDTQYF. As DNA, the CDR3 is TGTGCCACCAGTGATCCCCGGGGGGTAGGGGATACGCAGTATTTT.

This clonotype was counted ten times or more. The gene calls are TRBV7-8 and TRBJ2-4; D remains unclear. Per germline, CDR1 SGHVS and CDR2 FQNEAQ. CDR3 length equals 13 residues. The V gene lost 5 bases and the J gene lost 6 bases, with 11 bases spanning the gap. CDR3 sequence reads: CASSLGGPNIQYF. Here the CDR3 DNA reads TGTGCCAGCAGCCTTGGCGGCCCAAACATTCAGTACTTC.

This rearrangement joins TRBV10-2 to TRBJ2-5; TRBD2 is a possible D gene (6 bases). The CDR3 spans 13 residues. Per germline, CDR1 WSHSY and CDR2 SAAADI. V lost 10 bases and J lost 2, with 14 bases in between. The CDR3 coding sequence is TGCGCCACCCGGGAGTGGGGTCAAGAGACCCAGTACTTC. Protein: CATREWGQETQYF.

This clonotype was picked up a small number of times. This chain joins TRBV5-6 and TRBJ2-3; 14 nucleotides agree with TRBD2. The CDR3 is 18 amino acids. Germline V gene lookup returns CDR1 SGHDT and CDR2 YYEEEE. The ends lost 3 bases at V and 0 bases at J; junction bases unmatched: 6. CDR3 nucleotides: TGTGCCAGCAGCTCGGGACTAGCGGGAGCCCCGAGCACAGATACGCAGTATTTT. Residues: CASSSGLAGAPSTDTQYF.